The 13 T cell receptor beta chains listed next were all sequenced from one sample in a study of T cells in Graves' hyperthyroidism and ophthalmopathy. RNA transcripts provided the source from which TCR beta CDR3 regions were amplified. The HTBI set primed first-round TCR CDR3 RT-PCR. In TCRdb, the multiplex PCR reads were re-called with MiXCR into one record per CDR3 protein. The sample holds some 380,000 distinct CDR3 sequences, about 13% seen once. The sequenced sample was blood. Source of these receptors: a man aged 30 to 45 with Graves' hyperthyroidism that later progressed to Graves' ophthalmopathy.

This clonotype was picked up many times. V usage is TRBV12-3 or TRBV12-4 and J usage is TRBJ2-7; 9 positions match TRBD1. The CDR3 has 15 amino acids. V shed 6 bases, J shed 1 base, and the junction held 7 bases outside the gene matches. In DNA, the CDR3 is TGTGCCAGCAGCGAAGACGGGACAGGGTCCTACGAGCAGTACTTC. Its protein product is CASSEDGTGSYEQYF.

The J gene is TRBJ1-6, the V gene TRBV25-1; D not certain. Trimming shortened V by 9 bases and J by 7 bases, and 10 bases separated the two germline ends. The CDR3 runs 12 residues. In germline, CDR1 is MGHDK, CDR2 SYGVNS. CDR3 in amino acids: CASKTGNSPLHF. The CDR3 nucleotides are TGTGCCAGTAAAACGGGGAATTCACCCCTCCACTTT.

This clonotype was recorded at least ten times. This chain joins TRBV6-1 and TRBJ2-5; perhaps TRBD1 as D (5 bases). V was shortened by 4 bases and J by 1 base, with 7 bases between the two germline ends. This CDR3 is built from 13 residues. CDR1 and CDR2 (germline): MNHNS, SASEGT. CDR3 sequence (DNA): TGTGCCAGCAGTGGGACATTCCAAGAGACCCAGTACTTC. Translating it yields CASSGTFQETQYF.

This clonotype was seen at least ten times. This sequence joins TRBV9 and TRBJ1-5; a possible D gene is TRBD1 (5 bases). CDR3 length: 15 residues. V dropped 0 bases and J dropped 2 bases, with 9 bases sitting between them. Germline V CDR1 and CDR2: SGDLS, YYNGEE. The DNA of the CDR3 is TGTGCCAGCAGCGTAGATGCGGGGGGCAATCAGCCCCAGCATTTT. Its protein product is CASSVDAGGNQPQHF.

As regards this clonotype: This sequence may be a read error, since a much larger clone differs from it by one base. The rearrangement joins TRBV5-5 to TRBJ2-3; 12 bases align to TRBD2. The CDR3 consists of 16 residues. The V gene's germline CDR1 is SGHKS and CDR2 YYEKEE (reference sequence). The DNA for the CDR3 is TGTGCCAGCAGCTGGACCCTAGCGGGGGGGCGCGATACGCGGTATTTT. Translating gives CASSWTLAGGRDTRYF.

The chain uses TRBV5-1 and TRBJ2-7, with D perhaps assigned TRBD1 or TRBD2 (5 bases each). CDR1 SGHRS and CDR2 YFSETQ come from the germline V gene. V lost 0 bases and J lost 3, with 13 bases in between. There are 15 residues in the CDR3. Written as DNA, the CDR3 is TGCGCCAGCAGCTTGGGGGGGACCCAGTACTACGAGCAGTACTTC. Translated, it gives CASSLGGTQYYEQYF.

To note about this clonotype: Germline is not matched at one junction end, which may reflect a read error. The V gene is TRBV6-1, the J gene TRBJ1-6; 7 positions match TRBD1. CDR3 length: 16 amino acids. Germline-derived CDR1 and CDR2 are MNHNS and SASEGT. This chain's CDR3 is CASSHRGPSNNSPLHF. The CDR3 coding sequence is TGTGCCAGCTCCCACAGGGGACCCTCCAATAATTCACCCCTCCACTTT.

The sample holds a few counts of this clonotype. The V gene is TRBV20-1, the J gene TRBJ1-2; unclear D gene. The CDR3 runs to 10 residues. In germline, CDR1 is DFQATT, CDR2 SNEGSKA (reference sequence). V lost 7 bases to trimming and J lost 10 bases, with 13 bases between them. CDR3 residues: CSGMGAHYTF. The CDR3 nucleotides read TGCAGTGGAATGGGCGCCCACTACACCTTC.

This clonotype was seen many times. The CDR3, as DNA: TGCGCCAGCAGCCGGGGGCCGGTTAGCAATCAGCCCCAGCATTTT. This encodes CASSRGPVSNQPQHF. J is TRBJ1-5 and V is TRBV5-1; perhaps TRBD1 as D (6 bases). Trimming shortened V by 4 bases and J by 0 bases, and 11 bases separated the two germline ends. This CDR3 contains 15 residues. Looked up from germline, CDR1 is SGHRS and CDR2 is YFSETQ. The full variable domain, in which reference TRBV5-1 and TRBJ1-5 provide the parts outside the CDR3, is KAGVTQTPRYLIKTRGQQVTLSCSPISGHRSVSWYQQTPGQGLQFLFEYFSETQRNKGNFPGRFSGRQFSNSRSEMNVSTLELGDSALYLCASSRGPVSNQPQHFGDGTRLSIL.

This clonotype was counted many times. V usage is TRBV11-3 and J usage is TRBJ2-5; D is unresolved. V was pared by 6 bases and J by 3 bases, with 11 bases between. The CDR3 has 13 residues. Germline V gene sequence: CDR1 SGHNT, CDR2 YENEEA. Here the CDR3 reads CASSGENKETQYF. Here the CDR3 DNA reads TGTGCCAGCAGTGGAGAAAACAAAGAGACCCAGTACTTC.

The gene calls are TRBV4-1 and TRBJ1-4; weak D call: TRBD1 (5 bases). Trimming removed 4 bases from V and 8 bases from J, with 11 bases in between. This CDR3 is built from 13 residues. Germline CDR1 is MGHRA and CDR2 is YSYEKL. Here the CDR3 DNA reads TGCGCCAGCAGCCCTTTAAGGGGAGAAAAACTGTTTTTT. Amino acids: CASSPLRGEKLFF.

This clonotype was observed a few times. The rearrangement links TRBV3-1 to TRBJ1-2; TRBD1 might be the D (5 bases). Trimming took 2 bases from V and 4 from J, leaving 11 bases between them. This CDR3 comprises 14 residues. The germline V gene has CDR1 LGHDT and CDR2 YNNKEL (reference sequence). The CDR3 region is CASSQFREVYGYTF. CDR3 DNA: TGTGCCAGCAGCCAATTCAGGGAGGTCTATGGCTACACCTTC. Full variable domain (remainder filled in from reference TRBV3-1 and TRBJ1-2): DTAVSQTPKYLVTQMGNDKSIKCEQNLGHDTMYWYKQDSKKFLKIMFSYNNKELIINETVPNRFSPKSPDKAHLNLHINSLELGDSAVYFCASSQFREVYGYTFGSGTRLTVV.

The chain links TRBV6-5 to TRBJ2-4; D gene ambiguous. The length of the CDR3 is 15 residues. Trimming took off 0 bases at V and 0 bases at J, with 6 bases between the two ends. CDR1 and CDR2 (germline): MNHEY, SVGAGI. The CDR3 DNA sequence: TGTGCCAGCAGTTACTCGACGGGAGCCAAAAACATTCAGTACTTC. It encodes CASSYSTGAKNIQYF.